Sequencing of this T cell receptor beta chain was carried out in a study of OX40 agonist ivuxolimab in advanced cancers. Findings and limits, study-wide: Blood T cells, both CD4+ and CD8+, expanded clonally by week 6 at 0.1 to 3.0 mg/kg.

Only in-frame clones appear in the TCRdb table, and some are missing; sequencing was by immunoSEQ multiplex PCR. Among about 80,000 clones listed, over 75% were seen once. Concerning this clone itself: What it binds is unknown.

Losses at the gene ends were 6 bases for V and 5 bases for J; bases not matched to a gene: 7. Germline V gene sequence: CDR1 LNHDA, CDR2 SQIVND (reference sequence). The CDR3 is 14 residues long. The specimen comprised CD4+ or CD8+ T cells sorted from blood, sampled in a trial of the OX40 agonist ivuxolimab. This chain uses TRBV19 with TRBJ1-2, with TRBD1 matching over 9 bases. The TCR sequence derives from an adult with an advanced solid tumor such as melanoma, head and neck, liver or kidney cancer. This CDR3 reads CASSIWTGAYGYTF. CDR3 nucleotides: TGTGCCAGTAGCATCTGGACAGGGGCATATGGCTACACCTTC.